This T cell receptor (beta chain) was obtained from a study of a mutant IDH1 vaccine in newly diagnosed glioma. Study context: The initiation of vaccination occurred 4-6 weeks after radiotherapy alone, or with temozolomide cycles. In the visit schedule, V12 fell in week 35, while V13 fell in week 47.

For this clone: The antigen remains undetermined.

Findings and limits, study-wide: Patients mounted vaccine-induced immune responses in about 92% of cases.

TCRdb's table, derived via immunoSEQ multiplex PCR, lists solely in-frame clones and lacks some. The sample shows about 32,000 clones, over 70% of them seen only once. Trimming cost V 8 bases and J 4 bases, with 15 bases left between them. In germline, CDR1 is GTSNPN, CDR2 SVGIG (reference sequence). The CDR3 is made up of 12 amino acids. The sample's time point: week 35, safety follow-up. Each vaccine dose was 300 ug of mutant IDH1 20-mer peptide, with topical imiquimod. The patients received vaccinations eight times, in weeks 1, 3, 5, 7, 11, 15, 19 and 23. This TCR derives from a woman under 40 with glioma. Some clones in this sample may be carry-over from other donors' samples. The rearrangement joins TRBV30 to TRBJ2-7; D is unclear. The sequences come from PBMCs, collected from a glioma patient whose treatment included an IDH1 peptide vaccine. The CDR3 loop is CASGRRRYEQYF. The DNA for the CDR3 is TGTGCCAGTGGACGGCGCCGTTACGAGCAGTACTTC.